This record covers a single T cell receptor beta chain. This clonotype was counted many times. Its cognate antigen has yet to be identified. Base-call qualities are not available, and no considerably larger clone is one nucleotide away. V is reduced by 4 bases and J by 6 bases, leaving a spacing of 13 bases between them. The germline V gene provides CDR1 SGHRS and CDR2 YFSETQ. Including cysteine and phenylalanine, the CDR3 has 13 amino acids. Left in the record is the CDR3 DNA by itself, 39 bases read in frame from the first base. These data originate in a study of molecular identifiers for immune sequencing clone quantification (dated by TCRdb to the late 2010s). In terms of the full investigation: In a replicate experiment, RNA from roughly 21,000 or 96,000 naive CD8 T cells was split into five aliquots, four of which were sequenced. The study was a methods study using CD8 T cells to benchmark molecular-identifier clustering-based TCR repertoire sequencing (MIDCIRS) and TCR RNA copy counting. Points the paper makes about the study in general: Identical TCR molecules sharing a barcode could cause highly expanded clone sizes to be underestimated. Clones above 20 RNA copies held over 99% of molecules in CMV-specific effector cells but under 1% in naive cells. Spiked-in Jurkat TCR RNA equivalent to a single cell was reported to be detectable even among 800,000 to 1,000,000 naive CD8 T cells. Modeling estimated about 3 recovered TCR RNA copies per cell, compared with about ten by digital PCR, which implies approximately 30% capture efficiency. When barcode sub-clustering was omitted, TCR diversity was inflated by chimeric consensus sequences, with chimeras reaching as high as 47%. Spiked-in Jurkat TCR RNA (approximately 9 copies' worth), which is not part of the donor repertoire, was contained in the naive libraries.

Libraries of naive CD8 T cells were built from approximately 20,000 to 1,000,000 sorted cells, with 10%, 30% or 50% of the purified RNA used. Naive CD8 T cells, defined as CD8+CD4-CCR7+CD45RA+, were FACS-sorted into RLT Plus buffer on a BD FACSAria II. Ten to eleven TCR copies' worth of Jurkat RNA were spiked into roughly 20,000-1,000,000 naive CD8 T cell samples to test detection sensitivity. CD8 T cells were enriched with RosetteSep CD8+ T Cell Enrichment Cocktail and Ficoll-Paque, followed by ACK red cell lysis. The library came from PCR. The reads were generated on an Illumina HiSeq 4000. Bulk TCR libraries were prepared as previously described, using TCR primers listed in Table S5. Total RNA was purified with the Qiagen AllPrep DNA/RNA kit. Before any analysis, reads coming from multiple sequencing runs of the same library were combined into one pool. As for the authors' bioinformatics: Reads were retained only if an exact TCR constant sequence was present, and the retained reads were trimmed to 150 nt and grouped according to their 12-nt molecular barcodes. Within each barcode group, reads were sub-clustered at a 15% Levenshtein threshold, and quality-weighted consensus sequences were built per RNA molecule. Non-functional sequences were discarded, and so were lower-count sequences lying one edit away from another sequence. Based on a fit of two negative binomial distributions, barcode sub-clusters having less than 20% of the maximum read count were discarded. The public sequencing data were trimmed at Q25 with fastp and processed into clonotypes with MiXCR by TCRdb, which kept only in-frame beta chains. One record per CDR3 amino acid sequence lists the most common genes and DNA. In this record, the V and J calls reflect TCRdb's handling and not the investigators' own analysis. The sample contains under 600,000 distinct CDR3 sequences, over 20% of them found a single time. The ten largest clones represent 0.7% to 1% of the sample.

The receptor's source is a human donor in good health. Some libraries in this study had Jurkat cell RNA spiked in. Recombination connected TRBV5-1 to TRBJ1-1, with a weak D call of TRBD1 (6 bases match). Sequencing used naive CD8+ T cells from blood, with Jurkat cell RNA spiked in. The label giving this sample's cell subset or site can be read as: FACS-sorted CD8+CD4-CCR7+CD45RA+ naive T cells. The CDR3 is CASSPDRTAEAFF. The sequenced DNA: TGCGCCAGCAGCCCGGATAGGACAGCTGAAGCTTTCTTT.